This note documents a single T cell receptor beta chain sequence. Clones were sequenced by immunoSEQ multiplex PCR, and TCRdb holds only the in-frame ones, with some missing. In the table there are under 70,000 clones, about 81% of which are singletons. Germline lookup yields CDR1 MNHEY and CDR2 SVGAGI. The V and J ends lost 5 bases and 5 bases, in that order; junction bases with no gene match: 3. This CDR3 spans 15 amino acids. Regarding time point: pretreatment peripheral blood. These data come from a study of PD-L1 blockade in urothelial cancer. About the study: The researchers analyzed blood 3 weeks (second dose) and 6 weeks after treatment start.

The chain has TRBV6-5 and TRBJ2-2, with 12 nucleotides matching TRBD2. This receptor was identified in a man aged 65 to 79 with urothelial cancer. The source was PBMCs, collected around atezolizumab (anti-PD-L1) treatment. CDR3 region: CASSRLAGETGELFF. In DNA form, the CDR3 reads TGTGCCAGCAGTCGACTAGCGGGAGAGACCGGGGAGCTGTTTTTT.